The entry below gives a single T cell receptor beta chain sequence along with its context. Its antigen is currently unknown. Investigators profiled TCR beta VDJ and CDR3 from genomic DNA template. Using its own MiXCR run on the reads, TCRdb lists one record per CDR3 protein. In the table there are 450,000 to 550,000 distinct CDR3 sequences, roughly 34% of which are singletons. The data were taken from a study of CD8+CD57+ T cells in acquired aplastic anemia. Overall study: Sorted CD4+ and CD8+ cells yielded DNA averaging roughly 3.3 ug.

J gave up 4 bases and V 4 bases, and 10 bases lay outside the gene matches. This CDR3 has 16 amino acids. Study-wide results and limits: Overlap between patients and controls comprised roughly 28 CD8+ CDR3 sequences.

Patients chosen for sequencing had shown CD8+CD57+ cell expansion by flow cytometry. Prior therapy had not been administered to any patient at the time of blood sampling. The TCR was taken from a human donor with aplastic anemia. Sequencing was performed on sorted CD4+, CD8+, or CD8+CD57+ T cells (not recorded which) from PBMCs. The J gene is TRBJ2-1, the V gene TRBV12-3 or TRBV12-4; 7 bases map to TRBD1. CDR3 DNA sequence: TGTGCCAGCAGTTACGGACCGGGACAGCCATACAATGAGCAGTTCTTC. It translates to CASSYGPGQPYNEQFF.